The clone carrying this TCR beta chain was recorded once. These data are taken from a study of blood T cell repertoires in COVID-19. Background on the study: COVID-19 samples from acute and convalescent phases originated in the United States, Italy and Spain.

V dropped 4 bases and J dropped 5 bases, with 12 bases sitting between them. CDR1 and CDR2 (germline): MNHEY, SMNVEV (reference sequence). This CDR3 spans 13 amino acids. Authors' analysis steps: Reference gene primer amplification in the assay estimated nucleated cell counts. Sequencing was performed with immunoSEQ multiplex PCR; in TCRdb, only in-frame clones are kept and a portion is missing. V and J calls plus clone size are reproduced from that table; the DNA served to infer D and trimming. The sample lists about 270,000 clones; approximately 90% were seen once. Cohorts were determined from participant-reported clinical history.

The origin of this receptor is a man aged 35 to 55 who had been exposed to COVID-19. The sequenced material came from PBMCs or T cells enriched from blood (not recorded which). The rearrangement joins TRBV27 to TRBJ2-7; perhaps TRBD1 as D (6 bases). CDR3 DNA: TGTGCCAGCAGTTATGAACAGGGCCACGAGCAGTACTTC. This gives the protein CASSYEQGHEQYF.